This paragraph reports one T cell receptor (beta chain). These data belong to a study of OX40 agonist ivuxolimab in advanced cancers. Assay: immunoSEQ multiplex PCR; the TCRdb copy retains only in-frame clones and omits some. The table lists 80,000 to 100,000 clones, about 92% of them singletons. V dropped 0 bases and J dropped 3 bases, with 10 bases sitting between them. Germline CDR1 and CDR2: SGHDT and YYEEEE. This CDR3 contains 14 residues. The source of this sequence is an adult with an advanced solid tumor such as melanoma, head and neck, liver or kidney cancer. The chain uses TRBV5-6 and TRBJ2-7; tentatively, D is TRBD1 (5 bases). The sample here was CD4+ or CD8+ T cells sorted from blood, taken in a trial of the OX40 agonist ivuxolimab. Here the CDR3 DNA reads TGTGCCAGCAGCTTGGTAGGGGTTCACTACGAGCAGTACTTC. Amino acids: CASSLVGVHYEQYF.